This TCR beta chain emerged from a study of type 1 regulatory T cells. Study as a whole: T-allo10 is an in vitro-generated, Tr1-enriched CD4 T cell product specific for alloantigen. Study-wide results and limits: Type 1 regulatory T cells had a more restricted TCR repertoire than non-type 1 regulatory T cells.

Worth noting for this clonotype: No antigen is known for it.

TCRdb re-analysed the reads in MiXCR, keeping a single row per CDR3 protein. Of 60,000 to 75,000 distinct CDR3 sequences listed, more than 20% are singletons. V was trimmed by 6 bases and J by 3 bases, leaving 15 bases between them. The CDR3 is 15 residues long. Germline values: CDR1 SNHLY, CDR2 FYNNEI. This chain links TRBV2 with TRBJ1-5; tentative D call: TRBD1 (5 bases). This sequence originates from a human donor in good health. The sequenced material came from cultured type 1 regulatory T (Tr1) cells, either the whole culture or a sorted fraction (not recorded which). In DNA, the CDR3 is TGTGCCAGCAGCCCCGGCCGACAGAACAATCAGCCCCAGCATTTT. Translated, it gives CASSPGRQNNQPQHF.